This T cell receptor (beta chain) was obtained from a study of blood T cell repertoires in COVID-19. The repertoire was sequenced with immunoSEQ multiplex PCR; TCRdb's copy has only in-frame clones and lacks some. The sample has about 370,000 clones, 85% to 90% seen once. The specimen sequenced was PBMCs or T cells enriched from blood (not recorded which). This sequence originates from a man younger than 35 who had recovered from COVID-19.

CDR3 in amino acids: CAISDSGSGNTIYF. The CDR3 coding sequence is TGTGCCATCAGTGATTCAGGGTCTGGAAACACCATATATTTT. This chain connects TRBV10-3 to TRBJ1-3; D perhaps matches TRBD1 (5 bases). This CDR3 is built from 14 residues. Germline CDR1 and CDR2: ENHRY and SYGVKD. The V end was cut by 3 bases, the J end by 1 base, with 7 bases between.